The T cell receptor (beta chain) under discussion was sequenced for a study of cytomegalovirus exposure and HLA in healthy donors. Study background: Earlier findings included roughly 120 million unique TCR beta sequences obtained from some 180 million T cells.

Primers: 60 Vbeta forward and 13 Jbeta reverse. Repertoires were generated with immunoSEQ multiplex PCR, while TCRdb's copy carries only in-frame clones and drops some. This sample has tens of thousands of clones; about 66% occur once, and the top ten carry roughly 2.2%. The V gene's germline CDR1 is SQVTM and CDR2 ANQGSEA. This CDR3 comprises 13 residues. Losses at the gene ends were 6 bases for V and 0 bases for J; bases not matched to a gene: 2. The sequence was obtained from a man aged 25-45 years in good health and CMV-seronegative. V is TRBV29-1 and J is TRBJ2-7; 10 bases are shared with TRBD1. Sample: PBMCs. CDR3 nucleotides: TGCAGCGTCCGGACAGGGGGCTCCTACGAGCAGTACTTC. It encodes CSVRTGGSYEQYF.